Detailed here is one T cell receptor beta chain. The target antigen is unknown. Just one base apart from a much larger clone, this may be a read error. This CDR3 fails to terminate in the conserved phenylalanine or tryptophan, so it likely reflects a read error. The template was RNA from unsorted bulk tissue. Donors were chemotherapy-naive, newly diagnosed lung cancer surgical patients in China, August–November 2014. The data derive from a study of tumor and adjacent non-tumor tissue in lung cancer. The wider study: The cohort had roughly 12 adenocarcinoma, 2 squamous cell and 1 small cell patients. Study-wide findings and caveats: Normal lung showed higher cumulative top 100 clone frequency than tumor. TCR diversity was significantly greater in tumor than normal lung tissue.

The library came from three nested PCR rounds adapted from ARM-PCR protocols. Via MiXCR, TCRdb re-called the multiplex PCR reads, giving one row per CDR3 protein. The table shows 200,000 or so distinct CDR3 sequences, with 71% occurring only once. The ends were cut back, 0 bases at V and 1 base at J, with 15 bases in the middle. This CDR3 has 17 amino acids. Sequencing used lung tumor tissue. This TCR derives from a man aged 55 to 70 with non-small cell lung cancer. The rearrangement joins TRBV12-3 or TRBV12-4 to TRBJ1-1; D not resolved. The CDR3 coding sequence is TGTGCCAGCAGTTTAGCGGGAAGGGTTCGAGGGAACACTGAAGCTTTCTCT. This encodes CASSLAGRVRGNTEAFS.